The source of this T cell receptor beta chain is a study of T-cell memory formation after mild COVID-19. CDR3 length equals 14 residues. With 4 bases removed from V and 1 base from J, the gap between germline ends came to 11 bases. The germline CDR1 and CDR2 sequences are SGHRS and YFSETQ. This clonotype appeared many times. A single record per CDR3 protein comes from TCRdb applying MiXCR to the 5' RACE reads. Altogether a few hundred thousand distinct CDR3 sequences are present, roughly an eighth being singletons, with the ten largest covering roughly 21%. The sample comprised PBMCs or a T cell subset sorted from them (not recorded which). This chain joins TRBV5-1 and TRBJ1-1; possible D gene TRBD1, 5 bases. The sequence came from a man aged 18-30 years who had mild COVID-19 (a few samples of this study predate the infection). Cell type and time point are not known. CDR3 loop: CASSHGTANTEAFF. DNA of the CDR3: TGCGCCAGCAGCCACGGGACGGCGAACACTGAAGCTTTCTTT.